This T cell receptor (beta chain) is from a study of shared clonotypes between healthy human individuals. The repertoire was sequenced with immunoSEQ multiplex PCR; TCRdb's copy has only in-frame clones and lacks some. Found here are 2 million to 2.5 million clones, less than 95% of them singletons; the top ten hold approximately 0.39%. A note on this clone: What it binds is not known.

Study-level points and caveats: In a few donors, about 5% of naive CD4 clonotypes appeared in common. Sorted-subset samples were not fully sequenced, rarefaction indicated.

The V end lost 5 bases, the J end lost 2 bases, and 28 bases lay between the germline ends. Germline V CDR1 and CDR2: PRHDT, FYEKMQ (reference sequence). This CDR3 contains 19 residues. Each sample came from a Caucasian adult donor living in Nashville, Tennessee. CD4+ cells were split into CD45RA+ naive and CD45RA-negative memory subsets. Sequenced sample: naive CD4+ T cells from PBMCs. Documented subset: CD45RA+ positively selected. V is TRBV13 and J is TRBJ2-7; the D gene is possibly TRBD1 (5 bases). This clonotype originated in a man between 18 and 29 years old in good health. Some clones in this sample may be carry-over from other donors' samples. DNA of the CDR3: TGTGCCAGCAGCCCGCGAGTGGCAGGGTGGTTGGGCATCACCTACGAGCAGTACTTC. It encodes CASSPRVAGWLGITYEQYF. Using reference TRBV13 and TRBJ2-7 for the parts outside the CDR3, the full variable domain is AAGVIQSPRHLIKEKRETATLKCYPIPRHDTVYWYQQGPGQDPQFLISFYEKMQSDKGSIPDRFSAQQFSDYHSELNMSSLELGDSALYFCASSPRVAGWLGITYEQYFGPGTRLTVT.